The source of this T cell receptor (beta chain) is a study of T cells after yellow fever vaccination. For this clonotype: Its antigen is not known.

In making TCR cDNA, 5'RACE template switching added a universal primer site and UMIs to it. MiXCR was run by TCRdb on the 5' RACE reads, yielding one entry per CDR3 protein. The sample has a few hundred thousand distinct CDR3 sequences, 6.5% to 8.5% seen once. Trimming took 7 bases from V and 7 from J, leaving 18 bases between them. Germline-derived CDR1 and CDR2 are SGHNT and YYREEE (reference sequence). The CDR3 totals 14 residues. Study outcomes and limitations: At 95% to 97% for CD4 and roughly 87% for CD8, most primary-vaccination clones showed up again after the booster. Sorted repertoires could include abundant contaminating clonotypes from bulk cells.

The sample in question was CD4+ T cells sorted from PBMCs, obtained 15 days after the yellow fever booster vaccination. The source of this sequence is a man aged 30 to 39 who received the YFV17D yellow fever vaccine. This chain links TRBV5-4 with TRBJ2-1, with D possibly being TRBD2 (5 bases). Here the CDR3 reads CASLRFDSGNEQFF. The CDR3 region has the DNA TGTGCCAGCCTAAGGTTCGACTCGGGAAATGAGCAGTTCTTC. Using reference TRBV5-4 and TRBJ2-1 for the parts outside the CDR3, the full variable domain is ETGVTQSPTHLIKTRGQQVTLRCSSQSGHNTVSWYQQALGQGPQFIFQYYREEENGRGNFPPRFSGLQFPNYSSELNVNALELDDSALYLCASLRFDSGNEQFFGPGTRLTVL.